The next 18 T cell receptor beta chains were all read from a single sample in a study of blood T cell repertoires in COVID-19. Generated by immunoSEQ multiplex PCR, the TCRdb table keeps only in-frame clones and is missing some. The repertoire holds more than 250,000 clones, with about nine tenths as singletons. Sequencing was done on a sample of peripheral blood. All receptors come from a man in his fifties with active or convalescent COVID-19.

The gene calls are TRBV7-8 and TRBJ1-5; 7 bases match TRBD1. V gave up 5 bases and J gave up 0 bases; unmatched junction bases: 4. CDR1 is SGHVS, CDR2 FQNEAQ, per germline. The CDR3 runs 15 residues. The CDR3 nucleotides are TGTGCCAGCAGCGCGGGACAGAGTAGCAATCAGCCCCAGCATTTT. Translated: CASSAGQSSNQPQHF.

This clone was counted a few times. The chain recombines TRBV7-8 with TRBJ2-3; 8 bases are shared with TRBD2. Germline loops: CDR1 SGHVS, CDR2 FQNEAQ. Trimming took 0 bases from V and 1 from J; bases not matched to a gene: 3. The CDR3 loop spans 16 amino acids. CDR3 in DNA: TGTGCCAGCAGCTTAGCGCTGACTAGCGGCACAGATACGCAGTATTTT. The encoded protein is CASSLALTSGTDTQYF.

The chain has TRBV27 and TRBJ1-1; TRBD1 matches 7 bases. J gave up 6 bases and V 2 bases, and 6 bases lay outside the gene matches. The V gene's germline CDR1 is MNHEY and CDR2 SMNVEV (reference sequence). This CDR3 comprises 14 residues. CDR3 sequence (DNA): TGTGCCAGCAGTTTAAGCAGGACAGGAGCTGAAGCTTTCTTT. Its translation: CASSLSRTGAEAFF.

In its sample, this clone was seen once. CDR3 residues: CASSGGLAGGPNNEQFF. The CDR3 DNA reads as TGCGCCAGCAGTGGGGGACTAGCGGGAGGGCCGAACAATGAGCAGTTCTTC. This chain uses TRBV10-1 with TRBJ2-1; TRBD2 matches 16 bases. Trimming cost V 4 bases and J 5 bases; bases outside gene matches: 5. The germline gives CDR1 WNHNN, CDR2 SYGVQD (reference sequence). The CDR3 sequence is 17 residues long.

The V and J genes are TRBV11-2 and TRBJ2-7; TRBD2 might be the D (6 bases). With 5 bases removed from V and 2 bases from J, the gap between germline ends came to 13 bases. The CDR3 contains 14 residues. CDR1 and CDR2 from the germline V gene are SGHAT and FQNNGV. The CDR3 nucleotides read TGTGCCAGCAGCCCCTTAGCGGCTCCCTACGAGCAGTACTTC. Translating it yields CASSPLAAPYEQYF.

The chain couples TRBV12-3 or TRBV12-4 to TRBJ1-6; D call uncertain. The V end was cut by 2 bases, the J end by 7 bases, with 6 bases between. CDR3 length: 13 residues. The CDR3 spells CASSLNQNSPLHF. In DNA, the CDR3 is TGTGCCAGCAGTTTAAACCAGAATTCACCCCTCCACTTT.

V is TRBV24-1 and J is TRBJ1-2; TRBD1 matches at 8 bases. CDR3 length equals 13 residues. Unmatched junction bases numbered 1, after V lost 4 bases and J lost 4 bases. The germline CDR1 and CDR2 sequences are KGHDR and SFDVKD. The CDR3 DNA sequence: TGTGCCACCAGTGAGGGGACAGGCTATGGCTACACCTTC. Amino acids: CATSEGTGYGYTF.

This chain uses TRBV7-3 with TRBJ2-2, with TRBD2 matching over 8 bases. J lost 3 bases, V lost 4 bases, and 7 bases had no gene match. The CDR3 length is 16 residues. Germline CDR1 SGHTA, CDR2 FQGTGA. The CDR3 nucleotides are TGTGCCAGCAGCTCCCTCGGGACTAGAGACACCGGGGAGCTGTTTTTT. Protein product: CASSSLGTRDTGELFF.

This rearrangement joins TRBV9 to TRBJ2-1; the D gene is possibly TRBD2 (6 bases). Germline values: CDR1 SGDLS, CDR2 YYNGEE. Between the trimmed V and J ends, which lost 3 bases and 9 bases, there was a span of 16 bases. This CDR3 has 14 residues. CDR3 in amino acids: CASSGRTMRAEQFF. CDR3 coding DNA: TGTGCCAGCAGCGGACGGACTATGAGAGCTGAGCAGTTCTTC.

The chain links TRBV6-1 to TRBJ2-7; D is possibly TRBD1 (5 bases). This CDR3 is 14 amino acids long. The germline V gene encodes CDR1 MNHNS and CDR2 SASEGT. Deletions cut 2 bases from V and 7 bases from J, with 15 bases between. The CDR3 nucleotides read TGTGCCAGCAGTGAATATCAGGGAAAAAGGGAGCAGTACTTC. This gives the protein CASSEYQGKREQYF.

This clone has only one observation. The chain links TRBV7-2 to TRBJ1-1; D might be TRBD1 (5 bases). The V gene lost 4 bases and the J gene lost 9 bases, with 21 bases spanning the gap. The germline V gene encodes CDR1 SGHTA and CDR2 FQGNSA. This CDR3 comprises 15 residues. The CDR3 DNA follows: TGTGCCAGCAGCTCCACTGGGGGAGGTGGCGGTAAAGCTTTCTTT. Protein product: CASSSTGGGGGKAFF.

This CDR3 reads CASRSTGDGYTF. The CDR3, as DNA: TGTGCCAGCAGGTCGACAGGGGATGGCTACACCTTC. V and J are TRBV28 and TRBJ1-2; TRBD1 agrees at 8 bases. The germline V gene has CDR1 MDHEN and CDR2 SYDVKM. The CDR3 contains 12 residues. The ends lost 6 bases at V and 6 bases at J; junction bases unmatched: 3.

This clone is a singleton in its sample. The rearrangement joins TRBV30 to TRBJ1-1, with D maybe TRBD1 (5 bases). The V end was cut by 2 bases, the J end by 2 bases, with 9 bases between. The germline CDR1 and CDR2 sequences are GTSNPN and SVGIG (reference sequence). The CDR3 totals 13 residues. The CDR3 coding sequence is TGTGCCTGGAGTAGGTGGGGCAACACTGAAGCTTTCTTT. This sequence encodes CAWSRWGNTEAFF.

CDR3 residues: CASSLSGDRNIQYF. The CDR3 bases are TGCGCCAGCAGCCTCTCAGGGGACAGAAACATTCAGTACTTC. The V and J genes are TRBV5-1 and TRBJ2-4; 7 nucleotides agree with TRBD1. Germline CDR1 is SGHRS and CDR2 is YFSETQ. V lost 4 bases, J lost 6 bases, and 7 bases stayed unmatched. CDR3 length: 14 amino acids.

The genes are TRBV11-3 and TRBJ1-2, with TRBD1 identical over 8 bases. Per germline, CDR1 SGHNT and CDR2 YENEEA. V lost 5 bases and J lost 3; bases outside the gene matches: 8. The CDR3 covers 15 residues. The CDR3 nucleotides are TGTGCCAGCAGCCCCCACGGACAGGGCTACTATGGCTACACCTTC. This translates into CASSPHGQGYYGYTF.

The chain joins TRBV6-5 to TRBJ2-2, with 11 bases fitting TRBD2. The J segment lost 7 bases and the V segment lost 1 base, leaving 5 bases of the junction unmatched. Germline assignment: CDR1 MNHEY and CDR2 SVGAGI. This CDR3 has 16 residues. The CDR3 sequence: CASSYFSGGANGELFF. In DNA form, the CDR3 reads TGTGCCAGCAGTTACTTTAGCGGGGGGGCTAACGGGGAGCTGTTTTTT.

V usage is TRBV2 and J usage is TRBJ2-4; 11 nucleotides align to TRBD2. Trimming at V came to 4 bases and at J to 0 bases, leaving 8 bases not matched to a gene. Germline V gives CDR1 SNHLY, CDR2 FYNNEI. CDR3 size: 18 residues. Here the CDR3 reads CASSALAGETVAKNIQYF. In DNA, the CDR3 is TGTGCCAGCAGTGCACTAGCGGGGGAAACCGTAGCCAAAAACATTCAGTACTTC.

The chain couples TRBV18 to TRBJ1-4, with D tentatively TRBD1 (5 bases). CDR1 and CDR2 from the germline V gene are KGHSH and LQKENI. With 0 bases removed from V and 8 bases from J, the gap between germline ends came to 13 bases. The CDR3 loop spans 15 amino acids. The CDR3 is CASSPPNVGVEKLFF. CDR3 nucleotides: TGTGCCAGCTCACCACCGAATGTAGGGGTAGAAAAACTGTTTTTT.